The clone carrying this TCR beta chain was seen just once. Random hexamers served to reverse transcribe about 0.5 to 1 ug RNA. TCR beta CDR3 was amplified by immunoSEQ multiplex PCR. This amplification extended across 54 Vbeta and 13 Jbeta segments. One entry per CDR3 protein, called by TCRdb with MiXCR from the immunoSEQ multiplex PCR reads. This table holds over 140,000 distinct CDR3 sequences, approximately 95% found once. Sequencing targeted TCR beta in T cells from blood (CD8+ and CD4+). The entry originates in a study of CD8 T cells in Susac syndrome. Across the study: When blood was drawn, the patients with Susac syndrome were therapy-naive, on corticosteroids, or on intravenous immunoglobulin alone.

The CDR3 loop spans 11 amino acids. Germline CDR1 and CDR2: DFQATT and SNEGSKA (reference sequence). The TCR was taken from a human donor with Susac syndrome. The chain links TRBV20-1 to TRBJ1-1; no definite D call. Material: CD4+ T cells from PBMCs. In nucleotides, the CDR3 is TGCAAAGTGAAGGGGAACACTGAAGCTTTCTTT. It codes for CKVKGNTEAFF.